The 21 T cell receptor beta chains reported below all come from one sample, sequenced in a study of beta chain features in type 1 diabetes. The sequenced template was cDNA made from the entire isolated RNA. TCRdb keeps only in-frame clones here, not all; method: immunoSEQ multiplex PCR. The sample has 300,000 to 350,000 clones, under 8.5% seen once; the top ten hold approximately 0.44%. The material sequenced was central memory CD4+ T cells from blood. The receptors were sampled from a woman aged 18-35 years in good health.

This clone was recorded at least ten times. Relative to the germline gene, one junction end is altered; a read error may explain this. The chain links TRBV28 to TRBJ1-1; D remains ambiguous. Germline V gene lookup returns CDR1 MDHEN and CDR2 SYDVKM. The CDR3 is 12 amino acids. CDR3 protein: CASSLLRVEAFF. For the CDR3, the DNA is TGTGCCAGCAGCTTATTACGGGTTGAAGCTTTCTTT.

This clone was detected a few times. The V call is TRBV15, the J call TRBJ2-3; D is uncertain. Trimming left V 1 base short and J 2 bases short, with 1 base between. CDR3 size: 12 residues. Germline V gives CDR1 LNHNV, CDR2 YYDKDF (reference sequence). The CDR3 region has the DNA TGTGCCACCAGCAGAGTCACAGATACGCAGTATTTT. Its protein is CATSRVTDTQYF. Full variable domain (remainder filled in from reference TRBV15 and TRBJ2-3): DAMVIQNPRYQVTQFGKPVTLSCSQTLNHNVMYWYQQKSSQAPKLLFHYYDKDFNNEADTPDNFQSRRPNTSFCFLDIRSPGLGDTAMYLCATSRVTDTQYFGPGTRLTVL.

This chain connects TRBV27 to TRBJ2-3; D may be TRBD1 or TRBD2 (5 bases each). This CDR3 is 15 amino acids long. V was pared by 8 bases and J by 0 bases, with 15 bases between. The germline V gene encodes CDR1 MNHEY and CDR2 SMNVEV (reference sequence). CDR3 loop: CASSPWGTSTDTQYF. The CDR3 DNA sequence: TGTGCCAGCTCCCCCTGGGGGACCAGCACAGATACGCAGTATTTT.

The chain couples TRBV15 to TRBJ2-1; D call uncertain. V shed 4 bases and J shed 8 bases, with 6 bases lying between them. From germline, CDR1 is LNHNV and CDR2 YYDKDF (reference sequence). The CDR3 is 11 residues long. The CDR3 coding sequence is TGTGCCACCAGCATGGGGTATGAGCAGTTCTTC. This encodes CATSMGYEQFF.

This clone has ten or more counts. The genes are TRBV28 and TRBJ1-3; tentatively, D is TRBD1 (5 bases). V was clipped by 6 bases and J by 0 bases, with 15 bases between them. The CDR3 has 16 residues. The germline CDR1 and CDR2 sequences are MDHEN and SYDVKM. This CDR3 is CASSPGGTVSGNTIYF. CDR3 bases: TGTGCCAGCAGCCCCGGGGGAACGGTCTCTGGAAACACCATATATTTT.

This clone was found a few times. The chain is built from TRBV19 and TRBJ2-3, with D possibly called TRBD1 or TRBD2 (5 bases each). V lost 5 bases, J lost 2 bases, and 14 bases lay in between. The V gene's germline CDR1 is LNHDA and CDR2 SQIVND (reference sequence). This CDR3 has 15 residues. The CDR3: CASSRAATVTDTQYF. CDR3 DNA: TGTGCCAGTAGTCGAGCGGCGACAGTCACAGATACGCAGTATTTT. The full variable domain, rest sourced from reference TRBV19 and TRBJ2-3, is DGGITQSPKYLFRKEGQNVTLSCEQNLNHDAMYWYRQDPGQGLRLIYYSQIVNDFQKGDIAEGYSVSREKKESFPLTVTSAQKNPTAFYLCASSRAATVTDTQYFGPGTRLTVL.

Ten or more counts support this clone. The chain has TRBV23-1 and TRBJ1-1, with no clear D. TRBV23-1 is treated as an ORF (open reading frame) with a function not yet certain. V was pared by 4 bases and J by 4 bases, with 25 bases between. The CDR3 spans 18 residues. CDR3 residues: CASSRSWTAEVSCTEAFF. The CDR3 coding sequence is TGCGCCAGCAGTCGGTCGTGGACGGCTGAAGTGTCTTGCACTGAAGCTTTCTTT.

The CDR3 is CASSLTGLDGYTF. In DNA form, the CDR3 reads TGTGCCAGCAGTTTAACAGGGCTTGATGGCTACACCTTC. V is TRBV27 and J is TRBJ1-2; a weak D match, TRBD1 (6 bases). The germline V gene encodes CDR1 MNHEY and CDR2 SMNVEV (reference sequence). V was cut by 2 bases and J by 6 bases, with 10 bases left in between. This CDR3 comprises 13 residues.

This clone was observed a few times. This may come from a read error, since a much larger clone is one base off. This sequence joins TRBV28 and TRBJ1-1; no firm D call. This CDR3 is built from 11 residues. Germline V gene lookup returns CDR1 MDHEN and CDR2 SYDVKM. The germline V and J ends were trimmed by 7 bases and 0 bases, with 3 bases remaining between them. CDR3 protein: CASTLNTEAFF. The CDR3 DNA reads as TGTGCCAGCACCTTGAACACTGAAGCTTTCTTT.

Only a few counts were recorded for this clone. The genes are TRBV7-3 and TRBJ1-1; D remains unclear. The CDR3 sequence is 13 residues long. From germline, CDR1 is SGHTA and CDR2 FQGTGA. V lost 5 bases and J lost 0, with 7 bases in between. This chain's CDR3 is CASSLQMNTEAFF. The CDR3 DNA follows: TGTGCCAGCAGCCTACAAATGAACACTGAAGCTTTCTTT.

This clone was observed a few times. The chain is built from TRBV19 and TRBJ2-1; D is perhaps TRBD2 (6 bases). The length of the CDR3 is 15 residues. With 7 bases removed from V and 2 bases from J, the gap between germline ends came to 15 bases. Germline values: CDR1 LNHDA, CDR2 SQIVND (reference sequence). CDR3 DNA: TGTGCCAGTACCCCCTCGGGGGTAACCTACAATGAGCAGTTCTTC. Translated: CASTPSGVTYNEQFF.

This clone appeared a few times. The chain has TRBV29-1 and TRBJ1-2, with 12 nucleotides matching TRBD1. The V segment lost 3 bases and the J segment 1 base; nucleotides outside the gene matches: 3. CDR3 length: 15 residues. Germline CDR1 reads SQVTM; CDR2 reads ANQGSEA. The CDR3 region is CSVEGQGAFNYGYTF. Written as DNA, the CDR3 is TGCAGCGTTGAGGGACAGGGGGCTTTTAACTATGGCTACACCTTC.

This clone appeared a few times. The chain couples TRBV7-3 to TRBJ2-1, with a tentative D call TRBD1 (6 bases). There are 14 residues in the CDR3. The V gene's germline CDR1 is SGHTA and CDR2 FQGTGA. Deletions cut 8 bases from V and 0 bases from J, with 11 bases between. Here the CDR3 reads CASQGQSSYNEQFF. The CDR3 coding sequence is TGTGCCAGCCAGGGGCAGAGCTCCTACAATGAGCAGTTCTTC.

J is TRBJ2-1 and V is TRBV19, with TRBD2 matching 9 bases. V dropped 3 bases and J dropped 3; count of bases not matched to a gene: 3. The CDR3 sequence is 15 residues long. The germline gives CDR1 LNHDA, CDR2 SQIVND (reference sequence). This CDR3 reads CASSIVTSGYNEQFF. The DNA of the CDR3 is TGTGCCAGTAGTATTGTGACTAGCGGCTACAATGAGCAGTTCTTC. The full variable domain, with the rest looked up from reference TRBV19 and TRBJ2-1, is DGGITQSPKYLFRKEGQNVTLSCEQNLNHDAMYWYRQDPGQGLRLIYYSQIVNDFQKGDIAEGYSVSREKKESFPLTVTSAQKNPTAFYLCASSIVTSGYNEQFFGPGTRLTVL.

This clone was picked up a small number of times. This chain connects TRBV29-1 to TRBJ2-1; 8 positions match TRBD2. CDR3 size: 15 residues. V lost 7 bases, J lost 4 bases, and 12 bases stayed unmatched. The germline V gene has CDR1 SQVTM and CDR2 ANQGSEA. In DNA form, the CDR3 reads TGCAGCGCCTCGGGAGGGGCGGCCACTTACAATGAGCAGTTCTTC. Translation gives CSASGGAATYNEQFF.

This clone was counted only a few times. This could be a read error, since a much larger clone is one nucleotide away. The CDR3 DNA follows: TGTGCCAGCAGTGTAGGGTACGAGCAGTACTTC. Protein product: CASSVGYEQYF. This chain joins TRBV25-1 and TRBJ2-7; D unresolved. This CDR3 region has 11 residues. With 4 bases removed from V and 4 bases from J, the gap between germline ends came to 5 bases. Germline V gene data show CDR1 as MGHDK and CDR2 as SYGVNS.

There are many counts of this clone. The CDR3 protein is CASSLGSQGSYEQYF. CDR3 sequence (DNA): TGTGCCAGCAGTTTGGGGAGCCAAGGGTCCTACGAGCAGTACTTC. The chain employs TRBV28 and TRBJ2-7; tentative D call: TRBD2 (5 bases). Germline V gene lookup returns CDR1 MDHEN and CDR2 SYDVKM. The V and J ends lost 3 bases and 1 base respectively, with 13 bases between them. The CDR3 is 15 amino acids.

The chain employs TRBV15 and TRBJ2-1; possibly TRBD1 for D (5 bases). The CDR3 contains 15 residues. CDR1 is LNHNV and CDR2 is YYDKDF in the germline V gene (reference sequence). V lost 2 bases and J 0 bases, leaving 8 bases between the germline ends. The CDR3: CATSRPGISYNEQFF. The CDR3 nucleotides read TGTGCCACCAGCAGACCAGGGATCTCCTACAATGAGCAGTTCTTC.

This clone was detected a few times. The chain combines TRBV6-1 with TRBJ2-1, with 8 positions matching TRBD2. Per germline, CDR1 MNHNS and CDR2 SASEGT. This CDR3 is 14 amino acids long. V was pared by 7 bases and J by 7 bases, with 9 bases of the junction left unmatched. Written as DNA, the CDR3 is TGTGCCAGCACGCGAGCGGGAGCGAGGAATGAGCAGTTCTTC. Amino acid sequence: CASTRAGARNEQFF.

There are a few counts of this clone. The V call is TRBV5-4, the J call TRBJ1-2; TRBD1 is a possible D gene (5 bases). The ends were cut back, 2 bases at V and 7 bases at J, with 24 bases in the middle. Germline V CDR1 and CDR2: SGHNT, YYREEE (reference sequence). This CDR3 is built from 17 residues. Here the CDR3 reads CASSFVSRRSGASGYTF. The CDR3 coding sequence is TGTGCCAGCAGCTTTGTGTCTAGACGCTCCGGGGCATCTGGCTACACCTTC. Looking up the rest from reference TRBV5-4 and TRBJ1-2 gives the full variable domain: ETGVTQSPTHLIKTRGQQVTLRCSSQSGHNTVSWYQQALGQGPQFIFQYYREEENGRGNFPPRFSGLQFPNYSSELNVNALELDDSALYLCASSFVSRRSGASGYTFGSGTRLTVV.

The chain joins TRBV15 to TRBJ2-3; 7 bases align to TRBD2. Losses at the gene ends were 6 bases for V and 2 bases for J; bases not matched to a gene: 5. Per germline, CDR1 LNHNV and CDR2 YYDKDF (reference sequence). The CDR3 has 14 amino acids. CDR3 protein: CATRRGRNTDTQYF. As DNA, the CDR3 is TGTGCCACCAGGCGCGGGAGAAACACAGATACGCAGTATTTT.